This TCR beta chain was documented in a study of T cell repertoires in ileal Crohn's disease. The wider study: Patients had a median roughly 8-year disease duration, and around 35% were active smokers. Every patient was operated on for stricturing (roughly 60%) or penetrating (39%) complications. Study-wide findings and caveats: Clonality above 26.8% at surgery always came with endoscopic recurrence.

Per sample, about 480 nanograms of biopsy DNA were TCRB immunosequenced. The table came from immunoSEQ multiplex PCR; TCRdb's copy has only in-frame clones and leaves some out. The profile shows fewer than 2,500 clones, about four fifths of them singletons. V gave up 5 bases and J gave up 2 bases, with 12 bases separating them. The V gene's germline CDR1 is SNHLY and CDR2 FYNNEI. The CDR3 covers 14 residues. This clone was observed once. As yet, its antigen is unknown. Sequenced sample: ileal tissue. The V and J genes are TRBV2 and TRBJ1-1; D remains unclear. This TCR derives from an adult with Crohn's disease. DNA of the CDR3: TGTGCCAGCAGTCCCCAGTTGGGCAACACTGAAGCTTTCTTT. Translation gives CASSPQLGNTEAFF.